This T cell receptor beta chain was sequenced for a study of beta chain features in type 1 diabetes (dated by TCRdb to between 2018 and 2020). In terms of the full investigation: No differences in mean age, gender distribution, total cell number or subset yield were found between patients and healthy donors. The study compared the TCRB repertoires of sorted circulating CD4+ T cell subsets in recently diagnosed type 1 diabetes patients with those in matched healthy donors. Regulatory and stem cell-like memory subsets were isolated from only 8 patients and 8 healthy donors, whereas naive and central memory subsets came from all 30 or so donors. Across all samples, approximately 100 million sorted cells were examined, and cell number per subset correlated strongly with RNA yield.

The entire amount of isolated RNA was reverse transcribed using the High Capacity cDNA Reverse Transcription Kit, so the sequenced TCRB transcripts were expressed ones. Deep immunoSEQ sequencing was applied to naive, central memory and regulatory T cell samples, giving an average of roughly 3.5 million total reads per sample. Sorted cells were lysed in RLT buffer, and RNA was extracted using DNase-treated RNeasy Micro or Mini kits according to cell number. Each cell subset was processed on its own to prevent cross-contamination, while patient and healthy donor samples were processed together. The immunoSEQ multiplex PCR was used to amplify TCRB sequences from cDNA, generating 87-bp fragments that spanned the CDR3 region. Sequencing of the amplicons was performed on the Illumina HiSeq platform. For the original study's pipeline: Synthetic template baselines were used to correct PCR bias computationally, reads within Hamming distance 2 were collapsed, and singletons that could not be merged were discarded. Reads were aligned to IMGT to assign V, D and J genes, CDR3 length, and insertions or deletions at six rearrangement sites. Within each subset, clonotype counts were normalized to the number of sorted cells before true diversity and Gini coefficients were calculated with the tcR R package. Repertoire sharing was quantified using the overlap coefficient calculated on TCRB nucleotide sequences. Here the immuneACCESS table is served through TCRdb, limited to in-frame sequences with V and J called. Missing clones are a known gap in these copies; in checked studies unresolved V genes cover under half, and the rest lacks a known reason. The V and J calls and the clone size are those of that table, but D and trimming were determined from the DNA. The sample data list 9,400 or so clones, and around 82% of these were observed just once. The top ten clones comprise 1.1% to 1.5% of the sample.

This clone turned up a few times. The antigen this receptor binds is unknown. There are no base qualities to consult, and no much larger clone falls within one base. There are 14 amino acids in the CDR3, from cysteine to phenylalanine inclusive. The read is trimmed to its CDR3 DNA, 42 bases read in frame from base 1. Per the germline V gene, SQVTM is the CDR1 and ANQGSEA is the CDR2. Germline trimming amounts to 4 bases on V and 6 bases on J, with 9 as the count of junction bases outside the gene matches. Points the paper makes about the study in general: Naive, central memory and regulatory TCRB repertoires appeared more similar among patients than among healthy donors. In all four CD4+ subsets, TCRB CDR3 length was moderately but significantly shorter in type 1 diabetes patients. PCR might favor shorter templates, but patient and control samples were amplified and corrected together, so any skew would affect both groups equally. HLA sub-analyses involved small numbers of individuals, so any influence of HLA type on TCRB rearrangement remained unresolved. Because cDNA was sequenced instead of genomic DNA, highly expressing activated cells could be over-represented, though the groups showed no difference in activation or CD3 levels. At VDJ recombination sites, type 1 diabetes patients had fewer insertions and more deleted nucleotides, which implies abnormalities in thymic rearrangement.

A single peripheral blood draw of about 116 mL on average was collected from each donor into heparinised tubes. A BD FACSAria II and a panel including CD45RO, CCR7, CD25, CD127, CD95 and CD27 were used to sort naive, central memory, regulatory and stem cell-like memory CD4+ T cells. A purity above 98% was achieved for all sorted populations. PBMCs were isolated immediately by Lymphoprep density gradient centrifugation and stained directly without culture. To minimize batch effects, samples were stained and sorted in pairs, one healthy donor with one patient per experiment. In this chain, TRBV29-1 is recombined with TRBJ2-1, with 7 bases in between that match TRBD2. This receptor was taken from a woman in her late teens or twenties in good health. Material: Tregs from blood. This specimen's cell subset or site label, per the study, means: regulatory CD4+ T cells. The CDR3 in this case is CSVVLLAEPNEQFF. In nucleotide form, the sequence is TGCAGCGTTGTGTTGCTAGCGGAGCCCAATGAGCAGTTCTTC.